The rows below give T cell receptor beta chains drawn from one sample of a study of T cells in tuberculosis. Some clones are missing from TCRdb's copy, which holds only in-frame ones; the method was immunoSEQ multiplex PCR. The data hold tens of thousands of clones, with roughly 97% observed a single time. The source material was PBMCs. The receptors were sampled from a donor aged 10-29 years with latent tuberculosis or without tuberculosis infection. The CDR3 runs from the conserved cysteine through the conserved F or W. Fields, in order: V gene, clone size, D gene, J gene, CDR3 DNA, CDR3 protein. D genes are given only for firm matches. Size values are once, few and many counts, or a class for expanded clones, and some rows have none.

>TRBV5-1|-|TRBD2|TRBJ2-7
TGCGCCAGCTCCCCCTTCGGGGGGAGCAACGAGCAGTACTTC
CASSPFGGSNEQYF
>TRBV2|once|-|TRBJ1-5
TGTGCCAGCAGTGAAGTGGCAGTCACGGGGCAGCCCCAGCATTTT
CASSEVAVTGQPQHF
>TRBV7-2|once|-|TRBJ2-6
TGTGCCAGCAGCTTAGCGCGCACTGTCTCTGGGGCCAACGTCCTGACTTTC
CASSLARTVSGANVLTF
>TRBV7-2|-|-|TRBJ1-2
TGTGCCAGCAGCTTACGGAGCTATGGCTACACCTTC
CASSLRSYGYTF
>TRBV6-6|-|TRBD1|TRBJ1-1
TGTGCCACCCACACAAGACAGGGTAAGGACACTGAAGCTTTCTTT
CATHTRQGKDTEAFF
>TRBV11-2|-|-|TRBJ2-1
TGTGCCAGCAGCTTAGGAGACAACTACAATGAGCAGTTCTTC
CASSLGDNYNEQFF
>TRBV4-2|-|-|TRBJ2-1
TGTGCCAGCAGCCCAGGAGGGGCCGGGAATGAGCAGTTCTTC
CASSPGGAGNEQFF
>TRBV5-6|-|TRBD2|TRBJ2-7
TGTGCCAGCAGCTCGATCCTTCTAGCGGGAAATTCCTACGAGCAGTACTTC
CASSSILLAGNSYEQYF
>TRBV4-1|-|TRBD1|TRBJ1-4
TGCGCCAGCAGCCAAGGGGATAGGACAGGACTGTTTTTT
CASSQGDRTGLFF
>TRBV19|-|-|TRBJ1-1
TGTGCCAGTAGTATAGGGGGACTGGCGGGCACTGAAGCTTTCTTT
CASSIGGLAGTEAFF
>TRBV12-5|-|-|TRBJ2-2
TGTGCTAGTGGTGAGCTGGCCGGGGAGCTGTTTTTT
CASGELAGELFF
>TRBV18|-|TRBD2|TRBJ2-5
TGTGCCAGCTCACGCACACTAGCGGGGGCATTAGAGACCCAGTACTTC
CASSRTLAGALETQYF
>TRBV7-9|-|-|TRBJ2-2
TGTGCCAGCAGCTTAGTAGGGAGGAACACCGGGGAGCTGTTTTTT
CASSLVGRNTGELFF
>TRBV29-1|-|-|TRBJ2-1
TGCAGCGTTGATTTAGGTCACAGCAATGAGCAGTTCTTC
CSVDLGHSNEQFF
>TRBV6-6|-|TRBD1|TRBJ1-3
TGTGCCAGCAGCTCACAGGGGGGCGGAAACACCATATATTTT
CASSSQGGGNTIYF
>TRBV18|-|TRBD2|TRBJ2-3
TGTGCCAGCTCACCAGGACTAGCCACACGGGATACGCAGTATTTT
CASSPGLATRDTQYF
>TRBV9|-|-|TRBJ1-3
TGTGCCAGCAGCGCGGCTACAGGGTACTTGGACACCATATATTTT
CASSAATGYLDTIYF
>TRBV29-1|-|-|TRBJ2-4
TGCAGCGTTGACCTACGCCCTGTCGGAGACAAAAACATTCAGTACTTC
CSVDLRPVGDKNIQYF
>TRBV11-3|-|-|TRBJ1-5
TGTGCCAGCAGCTTAGATGGTCAGGGGCATCAGCCCCAGCATTTT
CASSLDGQGHQPQHF
>TRBV4-3|-|TRBD2|TRBJ2-2
TGCGCCAGCAGCCAAGATCTCGGGGGGGCGCCCGGGGAGCTGTTTTTT
CASSQDLGGAPGELFF
>TRBV7-3|-|TRBD2|TRBJ2-7
TGTGCCAGCAGCTTAATACCGCGGGGGGGCCAAGGAGACGAGCAGTACTTC
CASSLIPRGGQGDEQYF
>TRBV12-5|once|-|TRBJ1-1
TGTGCTAGTGGCCCAAGACAAGGTTTTACCTTGAACACTGAAGCTTTCTTT
CASGPRQGFTLNTEAFF
>TRBV18|-|TRBD1|TRBJ1-2
TGTGCCAGCTCACCGACAGGGGATGGCTACACCTTC
CASSPTGDGYTF
>TRBV11-2|-|-|TRBJ2-7
TGTGCCAGCACCACCGCCGTTGACAGCTCCCGCGAGCAGTACTTC
CASTTAVDSSREQYF
>TRBV11-2|-|-|TRBJ1-2
TGTGCCAGCAGCCACTACACGGACACGTCGTCTTGGTACACCTTC
CASSHYTDTSSWYTF
>TRBV12-5|-|TRBD2|TRBJ2-1
TGTGCTAGTCTGCGGGAGGGAACCTACAATGAGCAGTTCTTC
CASLREGTYNEQFF
>TRBV6-5|-|TRBD1|TRBJ2-7
TGTGCCAGCAGTTCAGGGGGCCCCTACGAGCAGTACTTC
CASSSGGPYEQYF
>TRBV5-6|once|TRBD2|TRBJ2-7
TGTGCCAGCAGCTTTCGGTCACTAGCGGGAGTGTCCTACGAGCAGTACTTC
CASSFRSLAGVSYEQYF
>TRBV30|-|TRBD1|TRBJ1-2
TGTGCCTGGAGACGACAGGGGGCAATTTATGGCTACACCTTC
CAWRRQGAIYGYTF
>TRBV29-1|-|-|TRBJ2-1
TGCAGCGGCCGGGGGGCTCGGTACAATGAGCAGTTCTTC
CSGRGARYNEQFF
>TRBV30|-|-|TRBJ1-2
TGTGCCTGGAGTCCCGGGGAGGCAGAGAGCATAAACTATGGCTACACCTTC
CAWSPGEAESINYGYTF
>TRBV29-1|-|TRBD2|TRBJ2-7
TGCAGCGCTACTAGCGGGGGCTCCTACGAGCAGTACTTC
CSATSGGSYEQYF
>TRBV5-1|-|-|TRBJ2-4
TGCGCCAGCAGCTTGGGGGGGCCCAAAAACATTCAGTACTTC
CASSLGGPKNIQYF
>TRBV7-9|-|TRBD1|TRBJ1-1
TGTGCCAGCAGCGGGGGGACAGTGAACACTGAAGCTTTCTTT
CASSGGTVNTEAFF
>TRBV18|-|-|TRBJ1-1
TGTGCCAGCTCACCACTCTCCTCTGAAGCTTTCTTT
CASSPLSSEAFF
>TRBV7-2|-|-|TRBJ1-1
TGTGCCAGCAGCTTAATCTCTGAAGCTTTCTTT
CASSLISEAFF
>TRBV18|-|TRBD1|TRBJ1-1
TGTGCCAGCTCACCCACACCCGGGACAGGGTTGAACACTGAAGCTTTCTTT
CASSPTPGTGLNTEAFF
>TRBV10-2|-|TRBD1|TRBJ2-3
TGCGCCAGCAGAGTAGGAGACAGGGGCACAGATACGCAGTATTTT
CASRVGDRGTDTQYF
>TRBV18|-|-|TRBJ1-1
TGTGCCAGCTCACCTAATATCAACACTGAAGCTTTCTTT
CASSPNINTEAFF
>TRBV4-3|-|TRBD2|TRBJ2-3
TGCGCCAGCAGCCAAGAAACTCGCGGGGGAGCCATTACGCAGTATTTT
CASSQETRGGAITQYF
>TRBV11-3|-|TRBD2|TRBJ2-2
TGTGCCAGCGCGGGAGTGGGGGAGACCGGGGAGCTGTTTTTT
CASAGVGETGELFF
>TRBV29-1|-|TRBD1|TRBJ1-1
TGCAGCGTAGTCCGACAGGGATCGATACGATTGAACACTGAAGCTTTCTTT
CSVVRQGSIRLNTEAFF
>TRBV5-6|-|-|TRBJ1-5
TGTGCCAGCAGCTTGGCTCACAATCATCAGCCCCAGCATTTT
CASSLAHNHQPQHF
>TRBV4-1|-|-|TRBJ1-1
TGCGCCAGCAGCCAAGTCTGGAACACTGAAGCTTTCTTT
CASSQVWNTEAFF
>TRBV7-9|-|-|TRBJ2-1
TGTGCCAGCAGCTTAGATGCCCCCACGGGTGAGCAGTTCTTC
CASSLDAPTGEQFF
>TRBV27|once|-|TRBJ1-5
TGTGCCAGCAGTTTAAGTCATGTGGTAGATCAGCCCCAGCATTTT
CASSLSHVVDQPQHF